Given below is one T cell receptor (beta chain) in context. What it binds is unknown. This record comes from a study of T cell clones after liver transplantation. Background on the study: Patients counted as tolerant after at least one year off all immunosuppression, enzymes not exceeding twice normal.

Findings and limits, study-wide: Low donor cell numbers restricted donor-reactive repertoire measurement in two subjects.

Germline V gene data show CDR1 as SGHTA and CDR2 as FQGNSA. V was clipped by 3 bases and J by 8 bases; unmatched bases: 4. The CDR3 sequence is 13 residues long. The repertoire was sequenced with immunoSEQ multiplex PCR; TCRdb's copy has only in-frame clones and lacks some. Among about 80,000 clones listed, around four fifths were seen once. The source material was CD4+ T cells from blood, sampled 46 months after liver transplant. The rearrangement uses TRBV7-2 and TRBJ2-1, with 7 bases fitting TRBD1. This receptor was identified in a human patient who received a liver transplant. A subset of T cells may come from the graft donor. For the CDR3, the DNA is TGTGCCAGCAGCTTCGACAGGGTCGATGAGCAGTTCTTC. Protein sequence: CASSFDRVDEQFF.